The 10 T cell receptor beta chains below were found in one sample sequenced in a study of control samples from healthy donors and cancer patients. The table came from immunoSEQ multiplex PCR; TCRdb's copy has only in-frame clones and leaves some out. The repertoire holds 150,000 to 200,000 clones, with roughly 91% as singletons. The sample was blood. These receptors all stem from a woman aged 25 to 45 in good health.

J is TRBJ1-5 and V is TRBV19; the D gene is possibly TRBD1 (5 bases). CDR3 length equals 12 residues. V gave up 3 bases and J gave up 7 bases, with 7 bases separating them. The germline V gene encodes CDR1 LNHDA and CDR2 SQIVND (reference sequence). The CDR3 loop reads CASSIWGQPQHF. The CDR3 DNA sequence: TGTGCCAGTAGTATCTGGGGGCAGCCCCAGCATTTT.

CDR3 region: CASRDRGGGYEQYF. The CDR3 DNA reads TGCGCCAGCAGGGACAGGGGCGGGGGGTACGAGCAGTACTTC. The chain carries TRBV10-1 and TRBJ2-7, with D perhaps TRBD1 (9 bases). Germline V gene lookup returns CDR1 WNHNN and CDR2 SYGVQD (reference sequence). The V end was cut by 6 bases, the J end by 4 bases, with 16 bases between. The CDR3 totals 14 residues.

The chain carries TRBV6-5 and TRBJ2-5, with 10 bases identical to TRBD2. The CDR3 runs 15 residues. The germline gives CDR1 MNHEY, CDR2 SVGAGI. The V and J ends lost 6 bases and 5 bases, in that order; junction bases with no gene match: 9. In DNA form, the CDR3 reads TGTGCCAGCAGAAGGACTAGCGGAGGGGGGGAGACCCAGTACTTC. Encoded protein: CASRRTSGGGETQYF.

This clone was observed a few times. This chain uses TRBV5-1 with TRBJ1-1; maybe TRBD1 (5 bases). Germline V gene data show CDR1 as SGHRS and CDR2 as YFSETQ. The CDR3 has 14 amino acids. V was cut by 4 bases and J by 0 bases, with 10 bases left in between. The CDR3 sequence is CASSPGFMNTEAFF. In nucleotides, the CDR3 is TGCGCCAGCAGCCCAGGGTTCATGAACACTGAAGCTTTCTTT.

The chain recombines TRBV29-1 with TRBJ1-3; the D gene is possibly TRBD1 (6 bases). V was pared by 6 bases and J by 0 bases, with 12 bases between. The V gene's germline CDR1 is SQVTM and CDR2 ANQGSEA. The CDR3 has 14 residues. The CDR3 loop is CSVQGFLSGNTIYF. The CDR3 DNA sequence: TGCAGCGTGCAGGGGTTCCTCTCTGGAAACACCATATATTTT.

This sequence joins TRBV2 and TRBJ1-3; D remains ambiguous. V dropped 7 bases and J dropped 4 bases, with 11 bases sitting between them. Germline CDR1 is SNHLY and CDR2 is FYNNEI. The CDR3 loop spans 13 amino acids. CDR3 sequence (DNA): TGTGCCAGCATGGTAGAGGGCGGAAACACCATATATTTT. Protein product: CASMVEGGNTIYF.

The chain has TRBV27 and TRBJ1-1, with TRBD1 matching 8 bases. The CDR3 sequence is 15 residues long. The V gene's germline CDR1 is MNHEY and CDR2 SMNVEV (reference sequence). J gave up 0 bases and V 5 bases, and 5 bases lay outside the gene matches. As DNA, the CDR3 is TGTGCCAGCAGTCCATGGGACAGGCTGAACACTGAAGCTTTCTTT. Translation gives CASSPWDRLNTEAFF.

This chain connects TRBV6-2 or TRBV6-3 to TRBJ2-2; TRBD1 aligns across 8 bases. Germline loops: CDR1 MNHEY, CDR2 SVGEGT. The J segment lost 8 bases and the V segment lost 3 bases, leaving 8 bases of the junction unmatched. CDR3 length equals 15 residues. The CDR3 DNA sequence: TGTGCCAGCAGTTATCGGACAGGGAGTATGGGGGAGCTGTTTTTT. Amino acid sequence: CASSYRTGSMGELFF.

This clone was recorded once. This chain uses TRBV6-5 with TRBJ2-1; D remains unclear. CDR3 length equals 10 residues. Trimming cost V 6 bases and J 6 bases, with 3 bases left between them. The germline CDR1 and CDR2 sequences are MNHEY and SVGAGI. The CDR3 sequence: CASRANEQFF. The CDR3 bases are TGTGCCAGCAGGGCCAATGAGCAGTTCTTC.

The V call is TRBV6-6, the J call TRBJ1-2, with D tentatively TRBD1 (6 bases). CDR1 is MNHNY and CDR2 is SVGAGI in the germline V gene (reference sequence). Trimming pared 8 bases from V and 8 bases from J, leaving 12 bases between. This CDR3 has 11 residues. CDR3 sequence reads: CASGRGEGYTF. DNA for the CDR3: TGTGCCAGCGGCAGGGGAGAGGGCTACACCTTC.